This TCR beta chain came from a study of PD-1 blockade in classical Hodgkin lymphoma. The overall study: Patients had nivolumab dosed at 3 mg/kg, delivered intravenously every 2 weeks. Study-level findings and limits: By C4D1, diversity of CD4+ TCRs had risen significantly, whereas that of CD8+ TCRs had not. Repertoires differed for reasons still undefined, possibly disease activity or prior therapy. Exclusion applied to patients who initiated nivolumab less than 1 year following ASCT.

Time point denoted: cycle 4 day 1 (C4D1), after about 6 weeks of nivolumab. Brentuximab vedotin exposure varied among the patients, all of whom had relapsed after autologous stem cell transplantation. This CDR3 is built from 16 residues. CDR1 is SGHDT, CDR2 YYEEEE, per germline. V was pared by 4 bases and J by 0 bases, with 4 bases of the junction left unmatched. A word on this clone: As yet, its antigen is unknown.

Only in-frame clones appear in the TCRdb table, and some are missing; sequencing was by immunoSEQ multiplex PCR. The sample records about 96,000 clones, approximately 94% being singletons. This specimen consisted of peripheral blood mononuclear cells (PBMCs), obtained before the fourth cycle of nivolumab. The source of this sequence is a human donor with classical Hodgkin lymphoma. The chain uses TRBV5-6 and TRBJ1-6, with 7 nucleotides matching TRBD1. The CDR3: CASSTRQGSYNSPLHF. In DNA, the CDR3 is TGTGCCAGCAGCACTCGACAGGGCTCCTATAATTCACCCCTCCACTTT.